Shown below are 5 T cell receptor beta chains from a single sample sequenced in a study of shared clonotypes between healthy human individuals. Profiling relied on immunoSEQ multiplex PCR, and the TCRdb table lists in-frame clones only, not all of them. The sample has roughly 2 million clones, approximately 94% seen once. Sample: naive CD4+ T cells sorted from blood. This sample's subset: CD45RA+ positively selected. Receptors originate from a man between 18 and 35 years old in good health.

The chain combines TRBV7-8 with TRBJ1-2; D uncertain. Per germline, CDR1 SGHVS and CDR2 FQNEAQ. V was trimmed by 0 bases and J by 1 base, leaving 12 bases between them. The CDR3 extends over 16 amino acids. CDR3 residues: CASSLAAGMGNYGYTF. The CDR3 DNA follows: TGTGCCAGCAGCTTAGCGGCGGGGATGGGTAACTATGGCTACACCTTC.

V and J are TRBV9 and TRBJ1-3; D may be TRBD1 (6 bases). Between the trimmed V and J ends, which lost 0 bases and 2 bases, there was a span of 9 bases. Germline V gene sequence: CDR1 SGDLS, CDR2 YYNGEE. CDR3 length equals 15 residues. CDR3 sequence (DNA): TGTGCCAGCAGCGTAGGGGGGGCCGCTGGAAACACCATATATTTT. This encodes CASSVGGAAGNTIYF.

The V gene is TRBV4-2, the J gene TRBJ2-3, with 11 bases lining up with TRBD1. Unmatched junction bases numbered 7, after V lost 2 bases and J lost 6 bases. The CDR3 is made up of 16 amino acids. Per germline, CDR1 LGHNA and CDR2 YNFKEQ. The CDR3 DNA follows: TGTGCCAGCAGCCAACTCCCGGGACAGGGGGTTGATACGCAGTATTTT. Its translation: CASSQLPGQGVDTQYF.

This chain links TRBV28 with TRBJ1-1; D is unclear. The CDR3 length is 14 residues. The germline gives CDR1 MDHEN, CDR2 SYDVKM. The V end was cut by 2 bases, the J end by 3 bases, with 10 bases between. The DNA of the CDR3 is TGTGCCAGCAGTTTAAACCCCATGTACACTGAAGCTTTCTTT. The encoded protein is CASSLNPMYTEAFF.

The genes are TRBV7-9 and TRBJ2-2; tentative D call: TRBD1 (5 bases). The germline gives CDR1 SEHNR, CDR2 FQNEAQ (reference sequence). Trimming stripped 2 bases from V and 6 bases from J, with 10 bases between. The CDR3 covers 14 residues. The CDR3: CASSLKGLAGELFF. The DNA for the CDR3 is TGTGCCAGCAGCTTAAAGGGGCTAGCCGGGGAGCTGTTTTTT.